A single sample gave rise to the 5 T cell receptor beta chains below, sequenced in a study of T cell repertoires in cytomegalovirus infection. TCRdb itself ran the reads through MiXCR, one entry per CDR3 protein. The sample lists fewer than 650,000 distinct CDR3 sequences; 40% were seen once. The antigens these receptors bind are not known. The sequenced sample was cultured PBMCs, obtained from culture after CMV antigen stimulation. These receptor sequences come from a human donor in good health (CMV status not recorded). Some clones in this sample may be carry-over from other donors' samples.

The chain uses TRBV20-1 and TRBJ2-3; D may correspond to TRBD1 or TRBD2 (5 bases each). This CDR3 spans 13 amino acids. Germline loops: CDR1 DFQATT, CDR2 SNEGSKA (reference sequence). Between the trimmed V and J ends, which lost 3 bases and 5 bases, there was a span of 12 bases. This chain's CDR3 is CSARRTGRDTQYF. The CDR3 DNA reads TGCAGTGCTAGGCGGACGGGACGAGATACGCAGTATTTT.

The sample holds a few counts of this clonotype. The genes are TRBV7-2 and TRBJ2-5; D uncertain. Trimming pared 5 bases from V and 5 bases from J, leaving 12 bases between. CDR1 SGHTA and CDR2 FQGNSA come from the germline V gene. CDR3 length equals 13 residues. DNA for the CDR3: TGTGCCAGCAGCCCCGTTGTAGAGGAGACCCAGTACTTC. Residues: CASSPVVEETQYF.

The chain couples TRBV20-1 to TRBJ1-2, with 8 bases lining up with TRBD1. With V trimmed by 3 bases and J by 5 bases, 5 bases remained unmatched. The CDR3 has 13 amino acids. Germline CDR1 and CDR2: DFQATT and SNEGSKA (reference sequence). The CDR3 spells CSASFRGQYGYTF. The CDR3 nucleotides are TGCAGTGCTAGTTTCAGGGGGCAATATGGCTACACCTTC.

There are a few counts of this clonotype. The V and J genes are TRBV7-2 and TRBJ2-5; TRBD2 matches at 12 bases. This CDR3 comprises 16 residues. CDR1 is SGHTA and CDR2 is FQGNSA in the germline V gene. V lost 3 bases, J lost 4 bases, and 6 bases stayed unmatched. The CDR3: CASSFFLAGGGETQYF. CDR3 sequence (DNA): TGTGCCAGCAGCTTTTTCCTAGCGGGAGGGGGAGAGACCCAGTACTTC.

V gene TRBV6-2 or TRBV6-3 combines with J gene TRBJ2-3; D may correspond to TRBD1 or TRBD2 (5 bases each). The CDR3 spans 17 residues. V lost 6 bases and J 2 bases, leaving 21 bases between the germline ends. Germline CDR1 and CDR2: MNHEY and SVGEGT. The CDR3 is CASSLRGAVELTDTQYF. In nucleotides, the CDR3 is TGTGCCAGCAGCCTACGGGGCGCGGTGGAGCTCACAGATACGCAGTATTTT.